The sequence of this T cell receptor (beta chain) was determined in a study of cytomegalovirus exposure and HLA in healthy donors. Overall study context: Tens of millions of unique TCRs from HLA-typed donors made up an early data release. Study-level results: The dataset shows that most TCR sequences were rare, while some public TCRs occurred in many donors. Later analysis showed TCR association rates varying by HLA locus, highest for DRB1 and lowest for HLA-C.

PCR amplification relied on 60 Vbeta primers (plus 13 Jbeta primers). Assay: immunoSEQ multiplex PCR; the TCRdb copy retains only in-frame clones and omits some. The table shows some 150,000 clones, with around three quarters occurring only once. Deletions cut 7 bases from V and 4 bases from J, with 7 bases between. The V gene's germline CDR1 is SNHLY and CDR2 FYNNEI. This CDR3 contains 12 residues. This clone has just a few counts. The target antigen is unknown. The specimen sequenced was PBMCs. This sequence joins TRBV2 and TRBJ1-4, with D possibly being TRBD1 (5 bases). This TCR was recovered from a man aged 30 to 45 in good health and CMV-seropositive. Here the CDR3 reads CASTRDNEKLFF. For the CDR3, the DNA is TGTGCCAGCACCAGGGATAATGAAAAACTGTTTTTT.